This T cell receptor (beta chain) derives from a study of cytomegalovirus exposure and HLA in healthy donors. TCRdb's table, derived via immunoSEQ multiplex PCR, lists solely in-frame clones and lacks some. The sample records under 400,000 clones, 86% being singletons. The ends were cut back, 5 bases at V and 5 bases at J, with 13 bases in the middle. Germline V gene lookup returns CDR1 SNHLY and CDR2 FYNNEI. This CDR3 region has 13 residues. Concerning this clone itself: The antigen is unknown.

Study-level findings and limits: A few chains tied to CMV proved CMV antigen-specific in vitro.

The receptor was isolated from a woman younger than 30 in good health and CMV-seronegative. The material sequenced was PBMCs. J is TRBJ2-7 and V is TRBV2, with TRBD1 as a possible D gene (5 bases). This CDR3 is CASSRPGSDEQYF. For the CDR3, the DNA is TGTGCCAGCAGTCGGCCAGGGTCGGACGAGCAGTACTTC.